Ten or more counts support the clone carrying this T cell receptor beta chain. The antigen is undetermined. V lost 1 base to trimming and J lost 5 bases, with 9 bases between them. Germline lookup yields CDR1 LGHNA and CDR2 YSLEER. The CDR3 sequence is 13 residues long. The sample originates from a study of response to subunit inactivated influenza vaccine. Study-level findings and limits: Authors suggested seasonal influenza vaccinations each recruit few new T cells.

TCRdb used MiXCR to reprocess the RT-PCR reads, holding one entry per CDR3 protein. The profile shows about 540,000 distinct CDR3 sequences, around 15% of them singletons. This chain uses TRBV4-3 with TRBJ2-7; no definite D call. This TCR came from a man aged 50-60 years who received an inactivated influenza vaccine. The sequencing used PBMCs from blood, collected 11 to 12 days after vaccination. The CDR3 reads CASSQVSGNEQYF. The CDR3 DNA follows: TGCGCCAGCAGCCAAGTTTCTGGGAACGAGCAGTACTTC.